The entry below describes one T cell receptor beta chain. The antigen is not known. The TCR beta CDR3 regions underwent amplification using RNA transcripts as the source. A set of HTBI primers served as the primers for a first-round RT-PCR of the TCR CDR3. TCRdb re-called the multiplex PCR reads through MiXCR, storing one row per CDR3 protein. The profile shows 400,000 to 550,000 distinct CDR3 sequences, approximately 15% of them singletons. This CDR3 is 14 amino acids long. From germline, CDR1 is DFQATT and CDR2 SNEGSKA (reference sequence). The trim removed 6 bases at V and 2 bases at J, leaving 5 bases unmatched. Stability of Graves' hyperthyroidism was defined as absent ophthalmopathy progression within 18 months. Hyperthyroidism was newly diagnosed in patients aged 18 to 65 (duration under 2 months). The data derive from a study of T cells in Graves' hyperthyroidism and ophthalmopathy. Study-wide background: The initial diagnosis was the point when peripheral blood was collected, ahead of any treatment.

Broader study findings: Blood samples included most of the expanded thyroid clonotypes exceeding 0.001.

The source of this sequence is a woman aged 18-29 years with Graves' hyperthyroidism. The V and J genes are TRBV20-1 and TRBJ1-3, with 9 nucleotides matching TRBD1. The sequenced sample was blood. CDR3 protein: CSAKQGAAGNTIYF. The DNA for the CDR3 is TGCAGTGCCAAACAGGGGGCTGCTGGAAACACCATATATTTT.